What follows are 12 T cell receptor beta chains derived from one specimen sequenced in a study of response to subunit inactivated influenza vaccine. From the RT-PCR reads, TCRdb called clonotypes with MiXCR, one entry per CDR3 protein. The sample includes hundreds of thousands of distinct CDR3 sequences, about an eighth of them seen just once. This specimen consisted of PBMCs from blood, obtained about 40 days after vaccination. Source of these receptors: a man aged 50 to 60 who received an inactivated influenza vaccine.

There are a few counts of this clonotype. This chain uses TRBV24-1 with TRBJ2-3; the D gene is possibly TRBD2 (6 bases). The CDR3 is 18 residues long. The germline gives CDR1 KGHDR, CDR2 SFDVKD. The ends were cut back, 1 base at V and 3 bases at J, with 19 bases in the middle. Here the CDR3 reads CATSDFGSGRENTDTQYF. CDR3 nucleotide sequence: TGTGCCACCAGTGATTTCGGGTCCGGACGGGAGAATACAGATACGCAGTATTTT.

CDR3 in amino acids: CASSQESPQLNYEQYF. CDR3 DNA sequence: TGCGCCAGCAGCCAAGAAAGTCCACAGCTAAATTACGAGCAGTACTTC. This chain links TRBV4-1 with TRBJ2-7; D gene uncertain. V was trimmed by 0 bases and J by 4 bases, leaving 16 bases between them. The CDR3 runs 16 residues. Germline-derived CDR1 and CDR2 are MGHRA and YSYEKL.

This clonotype was found many times. The V and J genes are TRBV7-2 and TRBJ2-5; 10 bases match TRBD2. The CDR3 runs 16 residues. The germline CDR1 and CDR2 sequences are SGHTA and FQGNSA. V gave up 1 base and J gave up 4 bases; unmatched junction bases: 6. CDR3 bases: TGTGCCAGCAGCTTAGGGTCTAGCGGGAGAATAGAGACCCAGTACTTC. This codes for CASSLGSSGRIETQYF.

This clonotype was seen a few times. The V call is TRBV12-3 or TRBV12-4, the J call TRBJ2-2, with D maybe TRBD1 (6 bases). The CDR3 covers 15 residues. V gave up 4 bases and J gave up 6 bases, with 15 bases separating them. The CDR3: CASSSSLGGSGELFF. In DNA, the CDR3 is TGTGCCAGCAGTTCGTCTCTAGGGGGATCCGGGGAGCTGTTTTTT.

Written as DNA, the CDR3 is TGTGCCATCAGTGAGTCCCGCCAGGGCCGGGAGACCCAGTACTTC. This translates into CAISESRQGRETQYF. The chain employs TRBV10-3 and TRBJ2-5; perhaps TRBD1 as D (5 bases). Germline CDR1 is ENHRY and CDR2 is SYGVKD. The CDR3 runs 15 residues. The germline V and J ends were trimmed by 0 bases and 5 bases, with 13 bases remaining between them.

With respect to this clonotype: An end of the junction does not agree with germline; a read error may underlie this. The V gene is TRBV20-1, the J gene TRBJ2-1; 9 nucleotides align to TRBD2. The CDR3 runs to 16 residues. Germline loops: CDR1 DFQATT, CDR2 SNEGSKA (reference sequence). The CDR3 is CCAREGGSGSYNEQFF. The CDR3, as DNA: TGCTGTGCTAGAGAAGGAGGTAGCGGGAGCTACAATGAGCAGTTCTTC.

Only a few counts were recorded for this clonotype. The rearrangement uses TRBV10-3 and TRBJ1-4; D is uncertain. Germline V lookup: CDR1 ENHRY, CDR2 SYGVKD. This CDR3 has 13 residues. Between the trimmed V and J ends, which lost 4 bases and 8 bases, there was a span of 11 bases. CDR3 residues: CAISAVFLEKLFF. DNA for the CDR3: TGTGCCATCAGTGCGGTTTTTTTAGAAAAACTGTTTTTT.

The CDR3 here is CASRGTGLREKLFF. DNA of the CDR3: TGTGCCAGCAGAGGGACAGGGTTAAGGGAAAAACTGTTTTTT. This sequence joins TRBV6-1 and TRBJ1-4, with 9 bases lining up with TRBD1. This CDR3 spans 14 amino acids. Germline lookup yields CDR1 MNHNS and CDR2 SASEGT. V was pared by 6 bases and J by 8 bases, with 7 bases of the junction left unmatched.

This clonotype was recorded a few times. In DNA, the CDR3 is TGCGCCAGCAGCCAAGATTGGGGGAGGAGGTCAGATACGCAGTATTTT. This gives the protein CASSQDWGRRSDTQYF. V is TRBV4-1 and J is TRBJ2-3; D perhaps matches TRBD2 (6 bases). This CDR3 is built from 16 residues. V lost 0 bases to trimming and J lost 4 bases, with 14 bases between them. The germline gives CDR1 MGHRA, CDR2 YSYEKL.

This clonotype was seen a handful of times. This chain links TRBV6-2 or TRBV6-3 with TRBJ2-5, with 10 bases matching TRBD1. V was pared by 5 bases and J by 4 bases, with 10 bases of the junction left unmatched. Germline V lookup: CDR1 MNHEY, CDR2 SVGEGT. This CDR3 spans 16 amino acids. In DNA form, the CDR3 reads TGTGCCAGCAGTACCTGGGACAGGGGATATGGAGAGACCCAGTACTTC. Its protein is CASSTWDRGYGETQYF.

The chain has TRBV18 and TRBJ2-4; weak D call: TRBD1 (6 bases). With 2 bases removed from V and 5 bases from J, the gap between germline ends came to 10 bases. Looked up from germline, CDR1 is KGHSH and CDR2 is LQKENI. This CDR3 contains 14 residues. DNA for the CDR3: TGTGCCAGCTCACCAAGCAGGGGCCAAAACATTCAGTACTTC. Residues: CASSPSRGQNIQYF.

This clonotype occurred many times. This rearrangement joins TRBV5-5 to TRBJ2-3; the match to TRBD2 covers 8 bases. Germline assignment: CDR1 SGHKS and CDR2 YYEKEE (reference sequence). The V segment lost 1 base and the J segment 2 bases; nucleotides outside the gene matches: 3. The CDR3 length is 15 residues. CDR3 amino acids: CASSLIAGNTDTQYF. CDR3 in DNA: TGTGCCAGCAGCTTGATAGCGGGGAACACAGATACGCAGTATTTT.